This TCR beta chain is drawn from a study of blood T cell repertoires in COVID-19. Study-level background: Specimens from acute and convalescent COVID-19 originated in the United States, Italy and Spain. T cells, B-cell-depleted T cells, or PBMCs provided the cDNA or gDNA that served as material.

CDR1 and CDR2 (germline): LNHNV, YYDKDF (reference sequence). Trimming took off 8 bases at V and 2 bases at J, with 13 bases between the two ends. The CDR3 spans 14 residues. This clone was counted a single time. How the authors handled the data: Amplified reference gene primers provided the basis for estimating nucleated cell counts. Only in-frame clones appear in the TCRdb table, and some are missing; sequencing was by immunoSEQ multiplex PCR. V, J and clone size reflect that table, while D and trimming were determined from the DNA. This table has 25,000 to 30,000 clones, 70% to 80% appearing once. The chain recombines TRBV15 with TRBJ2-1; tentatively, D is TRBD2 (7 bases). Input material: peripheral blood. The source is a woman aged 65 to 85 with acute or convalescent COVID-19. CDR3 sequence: CATGGGHTYNEQFF. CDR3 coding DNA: TGTGCCACCGGGGGGGGGCATACCTACAATGAGCAGTTCTTC.